This T cell receptor (beta chain) came from a study of T cell responses to AZD1222 COVID-19 vaccine. The study, taken as a whole, reports: Vaccine-associated CD4 TCRs spanned spike, dominant at 160-218 and 743-854. The donor group comprised mostly white British people and more females; the analysis possibly underestimated clonal diversity. Spike-specific TCRs gained breadth and depth after people received two AZD1222 doses.

The data were produced by immunoSEQ multiplex PCR, yet TCRdb's version contains in-frame clones alone and is incomplete. This sample has 95,000 to 150,000 clones, with roughly 91% found just once. Worth noting for this clone: What it binds is not known.

This CDR3 contains 16 residues. Germline assignment: CDR1 SGHNT and CDR2 YYREEE (reference sequence). V shed 3 bases and J shed 2 bases, with 12 bases lying between them. Both about-4-week and about-12-week second-dose recipients were combined. The sequence came from an adult who received the AZD1222 COVID-19 vaccine. The sequencing here drew on peripheral blood, taken 28 days after the second AZD1222 dose. The rearrangement links TRBV5-4 to TRBJ1-6, with D tentatively TRBD1 (6 bases). CDR3: CASSSGGATYNSPLHF. CDR3 nucleotides: TGTGCCAGCAGCTCGGGGGGGGCCACCTATAATTCACCCCTCCACTTT.